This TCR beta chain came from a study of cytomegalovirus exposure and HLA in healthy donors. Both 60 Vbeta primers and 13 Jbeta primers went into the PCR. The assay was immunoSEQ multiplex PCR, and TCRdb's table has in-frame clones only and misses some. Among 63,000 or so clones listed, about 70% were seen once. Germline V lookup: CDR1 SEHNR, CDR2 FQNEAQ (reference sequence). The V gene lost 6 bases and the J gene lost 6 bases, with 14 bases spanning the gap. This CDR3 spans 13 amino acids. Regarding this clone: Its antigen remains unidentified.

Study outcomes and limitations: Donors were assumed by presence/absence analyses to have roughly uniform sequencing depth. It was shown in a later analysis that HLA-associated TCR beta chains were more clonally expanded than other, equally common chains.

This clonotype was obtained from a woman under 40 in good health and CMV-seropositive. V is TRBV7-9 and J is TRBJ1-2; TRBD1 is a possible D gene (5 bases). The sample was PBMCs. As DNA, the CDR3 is TGTGCCAGCAGAACAGACAGTCATCATGGCTACACCTTC. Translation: CASRTDSHHGYTF.